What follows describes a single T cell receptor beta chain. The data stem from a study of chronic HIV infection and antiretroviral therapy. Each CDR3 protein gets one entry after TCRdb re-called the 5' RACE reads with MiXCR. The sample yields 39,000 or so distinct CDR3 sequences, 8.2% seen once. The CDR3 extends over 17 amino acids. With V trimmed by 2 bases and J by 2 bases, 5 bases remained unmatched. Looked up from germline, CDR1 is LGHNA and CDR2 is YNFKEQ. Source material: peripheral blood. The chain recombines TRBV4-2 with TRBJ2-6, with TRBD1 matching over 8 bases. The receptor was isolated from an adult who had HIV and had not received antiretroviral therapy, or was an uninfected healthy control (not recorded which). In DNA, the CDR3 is TGTGCCAGCAGCCAAAAGGGGACAGGAGCTGGGGCCAACGTCCTGACTTTC. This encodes CASSQKGTGAGANVLTF.